Included here is one T cell receptor (beta chain) sequence, with context. The iRepertoire nested amplicon-rescue multiplex PCR amplified TCR alpha and beta CDR3s from RNA. Using its own MiXCR run on the multiplex PCR reads, TCRdb lists one record per CDR3 protein. This table has some 120,000 distinct CDR3 sequences, roughly 24% appearing once. The record originates from a study of glioma-infiltrating T cells. The ends lost 2 bases at V and 5 bases at J; junction bases unmatched: 10. Germline CDR1 and CDR2: MGHRA and YSYEKL. CDR3 length equals 17 residues. This clonotype was sampled from a human donor with low-grade glioma or glioblastoma, undergoing nonglioma brain surgery, or in good health (not recorded which). This chain connects TRBV4-1 to TRBJ2-7; 12 nucleotides line up with TRBD2. Sequencing was done on a sample of glioma tissue, nonneoplastic brain tissue, or PBMCs (not recorded which). CDR3 nucleotides: TGCGCCAGCAGCCAAAACGCTCTAGCGGGAGGGCCCCACGAGCAGTACTTC. It translates to CASSQNALAGGPHEQYF.